This T cell receptor (beta chain) is from a study of T cell responses to AZD1222 COVID-19 vaccine. General study findings and limits: Targeting of unmutated variant regions was reportedly seen in nearly half of spike-specific TCRs.

TCRdb's table, derived via immunoSEQ multiplex PCR, lists solely in-frame clones and lacks some. This sample has some 120,000 clones, with about nine tenths found just once. As concerns this clone: The antigen is undetermined.

This material consisted of peripheral blood, taken on day 0 of AZD1222 vaccination. This sequence was found in an adult in good health.

CDR3 coding DNA: TGTGCCAGCAGCTTGCAGGGCACCAAAAACATTCAGTACTTC. It is translated as CASSLQGTKNIQYF. The V call is TRBV5-6, the J call TRBJ2-4, with a possible D match to TRBD1 (5 bases). The CDR3 contains 14 residues. From germline, CDR1 is SGHDT and CDR2 YYEEEE. V lost 1 base and J lost 2, with 7 bases in between.